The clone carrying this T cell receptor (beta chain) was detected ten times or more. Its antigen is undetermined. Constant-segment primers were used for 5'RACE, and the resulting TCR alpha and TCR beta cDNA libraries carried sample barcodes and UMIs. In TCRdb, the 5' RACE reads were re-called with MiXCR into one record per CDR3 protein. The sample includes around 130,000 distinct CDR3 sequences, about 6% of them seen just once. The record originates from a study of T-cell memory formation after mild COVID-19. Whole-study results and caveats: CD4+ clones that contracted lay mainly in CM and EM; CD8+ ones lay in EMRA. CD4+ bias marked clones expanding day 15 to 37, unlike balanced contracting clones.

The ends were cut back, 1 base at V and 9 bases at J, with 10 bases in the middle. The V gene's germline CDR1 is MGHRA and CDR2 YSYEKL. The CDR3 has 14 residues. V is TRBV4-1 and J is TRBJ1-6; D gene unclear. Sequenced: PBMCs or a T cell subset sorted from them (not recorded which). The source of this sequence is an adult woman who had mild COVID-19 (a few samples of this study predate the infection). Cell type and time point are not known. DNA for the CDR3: TGCGCCAGCAGCCAAGTAGCCGGGGTTTCACCCCTCCACTTT. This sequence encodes CASSQVAGVSPLHF.